The 17 T cell receptor beta chains in this list originate from one sample, sequenced in a study of cytomegalovirus exposure and HLA in healthy donors. TCRdb's table, derived via immunoSEQ multiplex PCR, lists solely in-frame clones and lacks some. The sample records some 79,000 clones, 94% being singletons. Material: PBMCs. All receptors come from a woman under 30 in good health and CMV-seropositive.

The table lists this clone with a count of one. The chain joins TRBV5-6 to TRBJ1-4; TRBD1 matches 8 bases. Germline CDR1 SGHDT, CDR2 YYEEEE. This CDR3 spans 14 amino acids. Trimming cost V 3 bases and J 10 bases; bases outside gene matches: 8. The CDR3: CASSWWTGSRKLFF. DNA for the CDR3: TGTGCCAGCAGCTGGTGGACAGGGTCAAGAAAACTGTTTTTT.

The chain combines TRBV11-2 with TRBJ2-7, with a possible D match to TRBD1 (6 bases). This CDR3 comprises 15 residues. Between the trimmed V and J ends, which lost 1 base and 7 bases, there was a span of 17 bases. Per the germline V gene, CDR1 is SGHAT and CDR2 is FQNNGV. CDR3 amino acids: CASSLVGTGNWEQYF. In DNA, the CDR3 is TGTGCCAGCAGCTTAGTCGGCACAGGGAATTGGGAGCAGTACTTC.

V and J are TRBV14 and TRBJ1-4; D is possibly TRBD1 (6 bases). The CDR3 is 13 residues long. Between the trimmed V and J ends, which lost 3 bases and 8 bases, there was a span of 10 bases. CDR1 is SGHDN and CDR2 is FVKESK in the germline V gene. CDR3 sequence reads: CASSQGAREKLFF. The CDR3 nucleotides are TGTGCCAGCAGCCAGGGGGCCCGGGAAAAACTGTTTTTT.

The chain combines TRBV11-2 with TRBJ2-6, with 8 bases matching TRBD1. There are 19 residues in the CDR3. Germline values: CDR1 SGHAT, CDR2 FQNNGV. V shed 1 base and J 0 bases; nucleotides not matched to a gene: 8. The CDR3 DNA follows: TGTGCCAGCAGCTTAGGGTTGGGACAGGCCAACTCTGGGGCCAACGTCCTGACTTTC. Its protein is CASSLGLGQANSGANVLTF.

DNA of the CDR3: TGTGCCAGCAGCTTATGGGTGGGAGACTCTGGAAACACCATATATTTT. Translating gives CASSLWVGDSGNTIYF. The V and J genes are TRBV7-2 and TRBJ1-3; D call uncertain. Germline V gene sequence: CDR1 SGHTA, CDR2 FQGNSA. Trimming pared 2 bases from V and 0 bases from J, leaving 11 bases between. The CDR3 sequence is 16 residues long.

This CDR3 reads CASSLSGRYEQYF. The CDR3, as DNA: TGTGCCAGCAGTTTATCAGGGAGGTACGAGCAGTACTTC. The chain links TRBV28 to TRBJ2-7; TRBD2 might be the D (6 bases). The CDR3 contains 13 residues. The V end lost 1 base, the J end lost 4 bases, and 8 bases lay between the germline ends. Germline V CDR1 and CDR2: MDHEN, SYDVKM.

The genes are TRBV6-6 and TRBJ1-5, with D possibly matching TRBD1 (5 bases). Germline V gene data show CDR1 as MNHNY and CDR2 as SVGAGI (reference sequence). V gave up 5 bases and J gave up 0 bases, with 8 bases separating them. The CDR3 contains 14 residues. Here the CDR3 DNA reads TGTGCCAGCAGTAACAGGTATAGCAATCAGCCCCAGCATTTT. This translates into CASSNRYSNQPQHF.

This chain uses TRBV18 with TRBJ1-2, with 8 nucleotides matching TRBD1. The CDR3 loop spans 17 amino acids. The germline CDR1 and CDR2 sequences are KGHSH and LQKENI. V trimming: 6 bases; J trimming: 2 bases; junction bases outside the gene matches: 14. CDR3 loop: CASSPTTSGGGNYGYTF. The DNA of the CDR3 is TGTGCCAGCTCTCCTACCACATCAGGGGGCGGAAACTATGGCTACACCTTC.

V gene TRBV19 combines with J gene TRBJ1-5; 8 bases agree with TRBD1. The trim removed 8 bases at V and 6 bases at J, leaving 9 bases unmatched. Looked up from germline, CDR1 is LNHDA and CDR2 is SQIVND (reference sequence). The CDR3 loop spans 14 amino acids. This CDR3 is CASGTDRAAQPQHF. In DNA, the CDR3 is TGTGCCAGTGGGACGGACAGGGCGGCTCAGCCCCAGCATTTT.

This clone has only one observation. The V call is TRBV5-1, the J call TRBJ2-7, with 9 bases fitting TRBD2. This CDR3 spans 15 amino acids. Trimming took 1 base from V and 5 from J; bases not matched to a gene: 7. Germline CDR1 is SGHRS and CDR2 is YFSETQ. CDR3 loop: CASSLLTTSGNEQYF. DNA of the CDR3: TGCGCCAGCAGCTTGCTTACGACTAGCGGAAACGAGCAGTACTTC.

The chain couples TRBV6-5 to TRBJ1-6; the D is unclear. Between the trimmed V and J ends, which lost 2 bases and 10 bases, there was a span of 12 bases. Germline-derived CDR1 and CDR2 are MNHEY and SVGAGI. The CDR3 extends over 14 amino acids. For the CDR3, the DNA is TGTGCCAGCAGTTACAGCCGGGGATCATCACCCCTCCACTTT. Translated, it gives CASSYSRGSSPLHF.

This clone was observed a single time. The rearrangement links TRBV6-5 to TRBJ1-2; the match to TRBD1 covers 11 bases. Trimming at V came to 6 bases and at J to 6 bases, leaving 9 bases not matched to a gene. The CDR3 loop spans 15 amino acids. Per germline, CDR1 MNHEY and CDR2 SVGAGI. The CDR3 protein is CASSPWTGGADGYTF. The CDR3 coding sequence is TGTGCCAGCAGCCCTTGGACAGGGGGCGCGGATGGCTACACCTTC.

V usage is TRBV5-1 and J usage is TRBJ1-2; TRBD1 aligns across 8 bases. With V trimmed by 5 bases and J by 3 bases, 6 bases remained unmatched. The germline V gene encodes CDR1 SGHRS and CDR2 YFSETQ. There are 14 residues in the CDR3. The CDR3 sequence is CASRPRGPYYGYTF. The CDR3 coding sequence is TGCGCCAGCAGACCCAGGGGGCCCTACTATGGCTACACCTTC.

The gene calls are TRBV19 and TRBJ2-7; 12 positions match TRBD1. The CDR3 consists of 16 residues. Germline V lookup: CDR1 LNHDA, CDR2 SQIVND (reference sequence). V lost 0 bases and J lost 5; bases outside the gene matches: 5. CDR3 sequence reads: CASSIESGTGGDEQYF. The CDR3 DNA is TGTGCCAGTAGTATAGAAAGCGGGACAGGGGGCGACGAGCAGTACTTC.

The V and J genes are TRBV6-6 and TRBJ1-6; 7 nucleotides match TRBD1. The CDR3 runs 16 residues. The germline CDR1 and CDR2 sequences are MNHNY and SVGAGI (reference sequence). V shed 2 bases, J shed 6 bases, and the junction held 7 bases outside the gene matches. CDR3 coding DNA: TGTGCCAGCAGTTACCTTGGGGCAGGGGGTAATTCACCCCTCCACTTT. Its protein is CASSYLGAGGNSPLHF.

CDR3 protein: CAISRSWTSGTYEQYF. As DNA, the CDR3 is TGTGCCATCAGTAGGAGCTGGACTAGCGGCACCTACGAGCAGTACTTC. The chain combines TRBV10-3 with TRBJ2-7; TRBD2 agrees at 10 bases. Germline assignment: CDR1 ENHRY and CDR2 SYGVKD. This CDR3 contains 16 residues. V shed 5 bases and J 2 bases; nucleotides not matched to a gene: 9.

The CDR3 DNA sequence: TGTGCCAGCAGCCTGAATAGCGGGGTCTCCGGGGAGCTGTTTTTT. Encoded protein: CASSLNSGVSGELFF. The chain has TRBV9 and TRBJ2-2; 8 nucleotides agree with TRBD2. CDR1 and CDR2 (germline): SGDLS, YYNGEE. The CDR3 runs 15 residues. J lost 6 bases, V lost 4 bases, and 8 bases had no gene match.